This section outlines one T cell receptor (beta chain) sequence together with its context. The data were taken from a study of shared clonotypes between healthy human individuals. Germline CDR1 reads SGHNT; CDR2 reads YENEEA. CDR3 length: 15 amino acids. The ends lost 4 bases at V and 4 bases at J; junction bases unmatched: 5. This table comes from immunoSEQ multiplex PCR, and its TCRdb copy is limited to in-frame clones, with some not included. The sample gives about 490,000 clones, about 80% of which show up once; approximately 12% is in the top ten. The J gene is TRBJ2-5, the V gene TRBV11-3, with 11 bases identical to TRBD1. The specimen sequenced was PBMCs. The receptor comes from a woman aged 40 to 50 in good health. Some clones in this sample may be carry-over from other donors' samples. The CDR3 region is CASSSGTGGGETQYF. Here the CDR3 DNA reads TGTGCCAGCAGCTCCGGGACAGGGGGAGGAGAGACCCAGTACTTC.